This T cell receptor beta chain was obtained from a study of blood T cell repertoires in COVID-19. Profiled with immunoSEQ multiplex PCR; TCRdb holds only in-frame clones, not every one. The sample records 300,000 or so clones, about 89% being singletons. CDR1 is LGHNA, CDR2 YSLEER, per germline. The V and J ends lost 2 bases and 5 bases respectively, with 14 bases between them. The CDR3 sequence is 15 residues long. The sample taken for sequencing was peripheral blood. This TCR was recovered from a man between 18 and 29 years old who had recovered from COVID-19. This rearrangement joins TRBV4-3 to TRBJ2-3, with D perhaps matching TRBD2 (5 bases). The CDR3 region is CASSQSTWSGDTQYF. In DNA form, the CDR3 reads TGCGCCAGCAGCCAATCAACGTGGAGCGGAGATACGCAGTATTTT.